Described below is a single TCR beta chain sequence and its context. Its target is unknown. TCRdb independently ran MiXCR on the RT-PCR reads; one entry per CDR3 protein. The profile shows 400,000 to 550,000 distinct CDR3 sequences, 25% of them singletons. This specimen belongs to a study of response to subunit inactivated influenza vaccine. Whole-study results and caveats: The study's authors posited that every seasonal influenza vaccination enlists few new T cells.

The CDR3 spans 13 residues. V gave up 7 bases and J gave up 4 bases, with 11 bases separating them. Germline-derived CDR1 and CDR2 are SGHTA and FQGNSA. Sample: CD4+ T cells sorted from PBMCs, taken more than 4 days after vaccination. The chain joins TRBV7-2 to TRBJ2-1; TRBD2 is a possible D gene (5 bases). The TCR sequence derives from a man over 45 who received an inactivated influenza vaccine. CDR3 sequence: CASKTSLYNEQFF. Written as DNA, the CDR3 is TGTGCCAGCAAAACTAGTCTGTACAATGAGCAGTTCTTC.